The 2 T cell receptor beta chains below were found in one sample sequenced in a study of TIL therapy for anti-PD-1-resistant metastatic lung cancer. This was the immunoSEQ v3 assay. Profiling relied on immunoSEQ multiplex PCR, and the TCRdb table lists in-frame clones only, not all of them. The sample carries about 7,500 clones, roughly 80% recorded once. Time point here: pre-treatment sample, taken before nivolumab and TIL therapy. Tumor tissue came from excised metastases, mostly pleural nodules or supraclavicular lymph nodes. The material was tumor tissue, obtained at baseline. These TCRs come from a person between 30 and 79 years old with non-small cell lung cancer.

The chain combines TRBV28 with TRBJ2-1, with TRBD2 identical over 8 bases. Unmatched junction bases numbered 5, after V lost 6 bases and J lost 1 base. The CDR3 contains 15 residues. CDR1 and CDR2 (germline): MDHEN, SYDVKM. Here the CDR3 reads CASSPGGGSYNEQFF. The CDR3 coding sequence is TGTGCCAGCAGCCCCGGGGGGGGGTCCTACAATGAGCAGTTCTTC.

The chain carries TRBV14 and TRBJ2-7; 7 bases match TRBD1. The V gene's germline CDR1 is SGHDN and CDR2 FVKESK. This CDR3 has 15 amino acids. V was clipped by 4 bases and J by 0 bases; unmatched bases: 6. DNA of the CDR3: TGTGCCAGCAGCCCCATCGACAGGGCCTCCTACGAGCAGTACTTC. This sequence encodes CASSPIDRASYEQYF.